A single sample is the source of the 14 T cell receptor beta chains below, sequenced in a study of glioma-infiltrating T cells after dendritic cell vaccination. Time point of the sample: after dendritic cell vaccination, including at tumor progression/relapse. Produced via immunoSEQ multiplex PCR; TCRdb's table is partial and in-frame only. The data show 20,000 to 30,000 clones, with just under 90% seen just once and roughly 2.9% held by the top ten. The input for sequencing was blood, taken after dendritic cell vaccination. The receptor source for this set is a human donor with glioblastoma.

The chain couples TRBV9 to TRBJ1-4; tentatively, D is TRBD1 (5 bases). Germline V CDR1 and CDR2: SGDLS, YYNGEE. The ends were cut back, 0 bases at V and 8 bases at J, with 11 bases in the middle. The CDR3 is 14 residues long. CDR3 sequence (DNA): TGTGCCAGCAGCGTAGCTCGGGAGGGGGAAAAACTGTTTTTT. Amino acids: CASSVAREGEKLFF.

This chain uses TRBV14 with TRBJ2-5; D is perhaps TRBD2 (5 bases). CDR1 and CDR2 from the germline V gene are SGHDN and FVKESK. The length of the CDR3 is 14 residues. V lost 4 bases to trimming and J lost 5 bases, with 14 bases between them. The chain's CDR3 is CASSPNSVRETQYF. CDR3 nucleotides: TGTGCCAGCAGCCCCAATAGCGTGCGCGAGACCCAGTACTTC.

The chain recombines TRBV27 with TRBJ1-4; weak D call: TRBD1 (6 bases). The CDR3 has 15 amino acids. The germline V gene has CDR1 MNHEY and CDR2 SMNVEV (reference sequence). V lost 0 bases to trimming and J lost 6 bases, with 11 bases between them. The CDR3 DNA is TGTGCCAGCAGTTTATCAGGGGGACGAGATGAAAAACTGTTTTTT. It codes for CASSLSGGRDEKLFF.

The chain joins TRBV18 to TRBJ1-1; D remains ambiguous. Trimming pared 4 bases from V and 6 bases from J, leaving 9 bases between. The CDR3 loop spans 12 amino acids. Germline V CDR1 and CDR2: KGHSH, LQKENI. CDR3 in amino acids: CASSRNMAEAFF. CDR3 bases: TGTGCCAGCTCACGAAACATGGCTGAAGCTTTCTTT.

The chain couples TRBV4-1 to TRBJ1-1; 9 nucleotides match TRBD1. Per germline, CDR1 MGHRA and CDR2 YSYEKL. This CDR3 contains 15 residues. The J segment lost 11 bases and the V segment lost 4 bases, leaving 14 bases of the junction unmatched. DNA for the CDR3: TGCGCCAGCAGCCCCATATCTACAGGGGGCGCGGTGGCTTTCTTT. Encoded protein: CASSPISTGGAVAFF.

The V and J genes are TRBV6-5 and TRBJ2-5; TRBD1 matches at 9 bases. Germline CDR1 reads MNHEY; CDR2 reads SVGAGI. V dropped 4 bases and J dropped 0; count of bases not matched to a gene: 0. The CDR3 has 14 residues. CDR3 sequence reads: CASSWTGDQETQYF. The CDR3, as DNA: TGTGCCAGCAGTTGGACAGGGGACCAAGAGACCCAGTACTTC.

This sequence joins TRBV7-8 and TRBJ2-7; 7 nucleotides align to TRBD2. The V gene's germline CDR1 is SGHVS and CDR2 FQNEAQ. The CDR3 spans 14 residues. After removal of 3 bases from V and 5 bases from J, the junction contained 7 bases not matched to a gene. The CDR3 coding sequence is TGTGCCAGCAGCTTGATGAGCGGGGCCCACGAGCAGTACTTC. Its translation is CASSLMSGAHEQYF.

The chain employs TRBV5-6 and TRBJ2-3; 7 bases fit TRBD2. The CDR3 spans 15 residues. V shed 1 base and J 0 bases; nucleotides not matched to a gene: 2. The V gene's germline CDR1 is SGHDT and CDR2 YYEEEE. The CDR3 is CASSLRGVSTDTQYF. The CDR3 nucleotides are TGTGCCAGCAGCTTGCGGGGGGTTAGCACAGATACGCAGTATTTT. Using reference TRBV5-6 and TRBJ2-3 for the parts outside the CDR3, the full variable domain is DAGVTQSPTHLIKTRGQQVTLRCSPKSGHDTVSWYQQALGQGPQFIFQYYEEEERQRGNFPDRFSGHQFPNYSSELNVNALLLGDSALYLCASSLRGVSTDTQYFGPGTRLTVL.

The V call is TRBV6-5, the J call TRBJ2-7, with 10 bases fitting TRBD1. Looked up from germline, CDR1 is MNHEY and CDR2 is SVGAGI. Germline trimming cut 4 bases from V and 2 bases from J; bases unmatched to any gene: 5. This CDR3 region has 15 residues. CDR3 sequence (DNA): TGTGCCAGCAGTTTCACGGGACAGGGGCCCTACGAGCAGTACTTC. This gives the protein CASSFTGQGPYEQYF.

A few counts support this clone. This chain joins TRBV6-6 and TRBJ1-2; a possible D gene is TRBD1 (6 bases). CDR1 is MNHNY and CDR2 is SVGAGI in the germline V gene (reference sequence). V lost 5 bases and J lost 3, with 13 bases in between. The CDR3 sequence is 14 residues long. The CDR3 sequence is CASSKTGVDYGYTF. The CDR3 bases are TGTGCCAGCAGTAAGACAGGAGTGGACTATGGCTACACCTTC.

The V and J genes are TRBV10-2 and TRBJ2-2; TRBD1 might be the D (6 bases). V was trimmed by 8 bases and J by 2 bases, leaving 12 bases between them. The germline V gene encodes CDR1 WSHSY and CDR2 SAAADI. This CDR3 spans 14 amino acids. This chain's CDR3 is CASAGQSNTGELFF. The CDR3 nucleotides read TGCGCCAGCGCCGGACAGAGTAACACCGGGGAGCTGTTTTTT.

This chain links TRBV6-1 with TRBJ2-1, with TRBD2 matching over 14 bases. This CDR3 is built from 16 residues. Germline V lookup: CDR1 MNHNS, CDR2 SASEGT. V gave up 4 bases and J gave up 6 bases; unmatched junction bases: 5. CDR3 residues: CASSARGLAGANEQFF. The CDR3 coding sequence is TGTGCCAGCAGTGCGCGGGGACTAGCGGGGGCCAATGAGCAGTTCTTC.

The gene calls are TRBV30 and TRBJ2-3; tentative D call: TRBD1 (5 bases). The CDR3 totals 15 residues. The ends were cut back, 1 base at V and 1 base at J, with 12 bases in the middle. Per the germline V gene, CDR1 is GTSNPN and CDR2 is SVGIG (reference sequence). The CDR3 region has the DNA TGTGCCTGGAGTGAAGGGGTTGGCGGCACAGATACGCAGTATTTT. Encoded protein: CAWSEGVGGTDTQYF.

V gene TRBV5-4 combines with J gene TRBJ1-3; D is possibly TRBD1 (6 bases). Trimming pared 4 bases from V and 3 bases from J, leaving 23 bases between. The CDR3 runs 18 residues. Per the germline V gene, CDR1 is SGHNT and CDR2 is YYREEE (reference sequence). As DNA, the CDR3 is TGTGCCAGCAGCATGACAGGAGGCCGTGGCATTCGTGGAAACACCATATATTTT. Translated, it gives CASSMTGGRGIRGNTIYF.